This entry describes one T cell receptor beta chain. Its specific antigen is unknown. The reads were generated on a NextSeq 550. The Human TCR Profiling Kit (MiLaboratory) was used to make UMI-labeled 5' RACE TRB cDNA libraries. cDNA synthesis used the entire amount of extracted RNA, and PCR amplification then used the entire amount of cDNA produced. Libraries were prepared in parallel with an identical number of PCR cycles. On the authors' methods: About 48,000 +/- 9,800 unique UMI-labeled TRB cDNA molecules per library were extracted with MIGEC and MiXCR, with at least two reads per UMI required. On average, approximately 40,000 +/- 10,000 functional in-frame TRB CDR3 nucleotide clonotypes lacking stop codons were found per library. After each sample was downsampled to 5000 UMI-labeled TRB molecules, VDJtools was used to calculate diversity metrics such as normalized Shannon-Wiener and Chao1. For the central five CDR3 residues, VDJtools calculated physicochemical properties weighted by clonotype size, namely interaction energy, strength, volume and Kidera factor 4. After the reads were reprocessed by TCRdb, one entry was made per CDR3 protein sequence, with no DNA. These V and J calls rely on TCRdb rather than the paper's analysis. The table of this sample itemizes some 140,000 distinct CDR3 sequences. The top ten constitute 0.49% of the sample.

The sample originates from a study of CXCR3-negative and CXCR3-positive naive CD8 T cells (dated by TCRdb to the late 2010s). Looking at the study overall: Roughly 150 million TRB reads were obtained in total, roughly 1.5 +/- 0.3 million reads per library. For the TRBV-TRBJ cluster analysis, the naive subsets came from 5 or 6 donors, while the memory cells came from 3 donors. The diversity and physicochemical repertoire analyses included ten to eleven donors pooled from two independent experiments. The study at large found these results: Because surface CD5, which is linked to self-reactivity in mice, was comparable between the naive subsets, TCR interaction strength was also inferred from the physicochemical properties of TRB CDR3s. Compared with CXCR3-negative naive cells, CXCR3-positive naive cells had TRB CDR3s with higher hydrophobicity (lower Kidera factor 4), lower energy, and higher strength and volume indices. Freshly isolated PBMCs were used for most assays because CXCR3 expression partially decreased after cryopreservation. Comparably high repertoire diversity was found in both naive subsets, whereas much lower repertoire diversity was found in memory CD8+ T cells. Within the same donor, TRBV-TRBJ usage looked similar between naive CXCR3-negative and CXCR3-positive cells, but memory cells had distinct patterns.

For each CD8+ T cell subset, flow sorting was done in triplicate, and about 300,000 cells per subset went directly into RLT lysis buffer. To exclude memory contaminants, naive CD8+ T cells were stringently defined as CD45RO-CCR7+CD27+CD95-. Using standard density gradient centrifugation, peripheral blood mononuclear cells were isolated from buffy coats. Naive CXCR3-negative and CXCR3-positive CD8+ T cells were flow-sorted on a FACSAria III. An RNeasy Mini Kit was used to extract total RNA from the sorted cells. Its CDR3 holds 15 amino acids, cysteine through phenylalanine. No DNA is given. The CDR1 and CDR2 encoded by the germline V gene (reference sequence) are LNHNV and YYDKDF.

The sequence was obtained from a human donor in good health. Some clones in this sample may be carry-over from other donors' samples. This sequence uses TRBV15 and TRBJ2-7; checking the TCRdb D call of TRBD1 is not possible without DNA. Sequencing used naive CXCR3+ CD8+ T cells from blood. The label giving this sample's cell subset or site can be read as: CD45RO-CCR7+CD27+CD95- naive CD8+ T cells expressing CXCR3 (TNR3+). CDR3 reads: CATSRDGAKAYEQYF.